These 5 T cell receptor beta chains were sequenced from one sample in a study of cytomegalovirus exposure and HLA in healthy donors. This table comes from immunoSEQ multiplex PCR, and its TCRdb copy is limited to in-frame clones, with some not included. The table records 200,000 or so clones, 80% to 90% of them present only once. Material for sequencing was PBMCs. The receptor set was obtained from a woman younger than 30 in good health and CMV-seropositive.

This clone appeared a single time. Here the CDR3 DNA reads TGTGCCAGCAGCGTAGCCCCTACAGGGGTAGCTGGGGCCAACGTCCTGACTTTC. Translation gives CASSVAPTGVAGANVLTF. The chain joins TRBV9 to TRBJ2-6, with 7 nucleotides matching TRBD1. The CDR3 loop spans 18 amino acids. Germline V gene data show CDR1 as SGDLS and CDR2 as YYNGEE. V shed 0 bases and J 2 bases; nucleotides not matched to a gene: 8.

The genes are TRBV19 and TRBJ2-7, with D possibly being TRBD2 (5 bases). Germline V gene data show CDR1 as LNHDA and CDR2 as SQIVND (reference sequence). V shed 5 bases and J shed 0 bases, with 14 bases lying between them. This CDR3 region has 15 residues. Here the CDR3 reads CASSWESKGSYEQYF. The CDR3 DNA reads as TGTGCCAGTAGTTGGGAGTCCAAGGGCTCCTACGAGCAGTACTTC.

V usage is TRBV7-3 and J usage is TRBJ1-2; 7 bases match TRBD1. The V segment lost 5 bases and the J segment 4 bases; nucleotides outside the gene matches: 4. The length of the CDR3 is 13 residues. Germline V lookup: CDR1 SGHTA, CDR2 FQGTGA. Written as DNA, the CDR3 is TGTGCCAGCAGCGAACAGGGGTGCTATGGCTACACCTTC. It yields the protein CASSEQGCYGYTF.

The rearrangement uses TRBV11-2 and TRBJ1-1; D unclear. CDR3 length equals 16 residues. V shed 0 bases and J shed 0 bases, with 11 bases lying between them. The germline gives CDR1 SGHAT, CDR2 FQNNGV. CDR3 in amino acids: CASSLELGGLNTEAFF. The CDR3 DNA follows: TGTGCCAGCAGCTTAGAGTTGGGAGGGTTGAACACTGAAGCTTTCTTT.

The V call is TRBV2, the J call TRBJ2-3, with 9 bases that match TRBD2. This CDR3 is 16 amino acids long. Trimming removed 6 bases from V and 6 bases from J; junction bases left unmatched: 13. The germline V gene encodes CDR1 SNHLY and CDR2 FYNNEI. The CDR3, as DNA: TGTGCCAGCAGAGGAGGTAGCGGGAGAGGACAGGATACGCAGTATTTT. This translates into CASRGGSGRGQDTQYF. Together with reference TRBV2 and TRBJ2-3, the CDR3 gives the full variable domain: EPEVTQTPSHQVTQMGQEVILRCVPISNHLYFYWYRQILGQKVEFLVSFYNNEISEKSEIFDDQFSVERPDGSNFTLKIRSTKLEDSAMYFCASRGGSGRGQDTQYFGPGTRLTVL.